Presented here are 15 T cell receptor beta chains from one specimen sequenced in a study of OX40 agonist ivuxolimab in advanced cancers. Repertoires were generated with immunoSEQ multiplex PCR, while TCRdb's copy carries only in-frame clones and drops some. The sample records some 60,000 clones, more than 85% being singletons. Specimen: CD4+ or CD8+ T cells sorted from blood, collected in a trial of the OX40 agonist ivuxolimab. These receptors originate from an adult with an advanced solid tumor such as melanoma, head and neck, liver or kidney cancer.

The J gene is TRBJ2-5, the V gene TRBV19, with D unclear. This CDR3 is built from 15 residues. V was cut by 4 bases and J by 0 bases, with 12 bases left in between. Germline CDR1 reads LNHDA; CDR2 reads SQIVND (reference sequence). The CDR3 sequence: CASSSPAQYQETQYF. The CDR3 DNA reads TGTGCCAGTAGTAGTCCAGCGCAGTACCAAGAGACCCAGTACTTC. The whole variable domain, filled in from reference TRBV19 and TRBJ2-5, reads DGGITQSPKYLFRKEGQNVTLSCEQNLNHDAMYWYRQDPGQGLRLIYYSQIVNDFQKGDIAEGYSVSREKKESFPLTVTSAQKNPTAFYLCASSSPAQYQETQYFGPGTRLLVL.

The J gene is TRBJ2-1, the V gene TRBV5-1; D is unresolved. The CDR3 is made up of 14 amino acids. Germline loops: CDR1 SGHRS, CDR2 YFSETQ. V was pared by 0 bases and J by 9 bases, with 13 bases between. Here the CDR3 reads CASSLALGVGEQFF. DNA for the CDR3: TGCGCCAGCAGCTTGGCGTTAGGAGTGGGTGAGCAGTTCTTC.

This chain joins TRBV6-1 and TRBJ2-5; 9 bases align to TRBD2. CDR3 length: 14 residues. Per germline, CDR1 MNHNS and CDR2 SASEGT. V was clipped by 3 bases and J by 5 bases; unmatched bases: 4. CDR3 residues: CASSDLGLAETQYF. The CDR3 DNA sequence: TGTGCCAGCAGTGACCTAGGACTAGCGGAGACCCAGTACTTC.

V is TRBV13 and J is TRBJ1-2; tentative D call: TRBD1 (5 bases). This CDR3 contains 15 residues. V was shortened by 5 bases and J by 5 bases, with 18 bases between the two germline ends. Looked up from germline, CDR1 is PRHDT and CDR2 is FYEKMQ (reference sequence). For the CDR3, the DNA is TGTGCCAGCAGCCCTCGAACGGGAGACAGATATGGCTACACCTTC. It is translated as CASSPRTGDRYGYTF.

By sample share, this clone is large. In DNA form, the CDR3 reads TGTGCCAGCAGCCTAACCTACGAGCAGTACTTC. The encoded protein is CASSLTYEQYF. This chain connects TRBV11-2 to TRBJ2-7; D call uncertain. Germline values: CDR1 SGHAT, CDR2 FQNNGV. CDR3 length equals 11 residues. V was clipped by 5 bases and J by 2 bases, with 4 bases between them.

This sequence joins TRBV29-1 and TRBJ2-2; TRBD2 is a possible D gene (6 bases). CDR3 size: 13 residues. Germline V lookup: CDR1 SQVTM, CDR2 ANQGSEA. V was clipped by 6 bases and J by 7 bases, with 15 bases between them. This CDR3 is CSVAGTAGGELFF. The CDR3 DNA follows: TGCAGCGTCGCAGGGACTGCGGGCGGGGAGCTGTTTTTT.

The chain employs TRBV19 and TRBJ2-7; TRBD1 matches at 9 bases. There are 15 residues in the CDR3. J was trimmed by 3 bases and V by 5 bases; bases with no gene match: 8. The germline CDR1 and CDR2 sequences are LNHDA and SQIVND (reference sequence). The CDR3: CASSSGQGMFYEQYF. CDR3 nucleotides: TGTGCCAGTAGTTCCGGACAGGGGATGTTCTACGAGCAGTACTTC.

This clone was picked up many times. The chain joins TRBV9 to TRBJ2-1; D not resolved. Germline CDR1 is SGDLS and CDR2 is YYNGEE. There are 15 residues in the CDR3. Trimming removed 3 bases from V and 0 bases from J, with 10 bases in between. This CDR3 is CASSAEVSSYNEQFF. CDR3 nucleotide sequence: TGTGCCAGCAGCGCCGAGGTTAGCTCCTACAATGAGCAGTTCTTC.

This clone was observed once. This sequence joins TRBV19 and TRBJ2-7, with D tentatively TRBD2 (5 bases). V was trimmed by 9 bases and J by 3 bases, leaving 15 bases between them. CDR1 and CDR2 (germline): LNHDA, SQIVND (reference sequence). The CDR3 runs to 13 residues. CDR3 coding DNA: TGTGCCAGCGGGATCTCCCCTATCTACGAGCAGTACTTC. Translating gives CASGISPIYEQYF.

J is TRBJ2-1 and V is TRBV29-1; 7 bases map to TRBD2. Germline loops: CDR1 SQVTM, CDR2 ANQGSEA. J lost 6 bases, V lost 1 base, and 6 bases had no gene match. This CDR3 spans 14 amino acids. The CDR3 sequence: CSVEGLAAVNEQFF. Here the CDR3 DNA reads TGCAGCGTTGAAGGGCTAGCGGCAGTCAATGAGCAGTTCTTC.

The J gene is TRBJ1-2, the V gene TRBV4-1, with TRBD1 matching over 11 bases. Germline V lookup: CDR1 MGHRA, CDR2 YSYEKL. The CDR3 totals 17 residues. V lost 4 bases to trimming and J lost 6 bases; unmatched junction nucleotides: 13. The DNA for the CDR3 is TGCGCCAGCAGCCTCAGCCCATCCCCGGGACAGGGGGATGGCTACACCTTC. Translated: CASSLSPSPGQGDGYTF.

The J gene is TRBJ1-1, the V gene TRBV7-9; D is uncertain. CDR1 and CDR2 from the germline V gene are SEHNR and FQNEAQ (reference sequence). Trimming pared 1 base from V and 1 base from J, leaving 10 bases between. The CDR3 has 15 amino acids. The CDR3 nucleotides are TGTGCCAGCAGCTTAGATTCGGTCCGGAACACTGAAGCTTTCTTT. As protein: CASSLDSVRNTEAFF.

This clone is a singleton in its sample. The rearrangement joins TRBV4-1 to TRBJ2-7; D not resolved. This CDR3 spans 11 amino acids. Germline CDR1 and CDR2: MGHRA and YSYEKL. Between the trimmed V and J ends, which lost 0 bases and 6 bases, there was a span of 3 bases. Here the CDR3 reads CASSQDGEQYF. CDR3 in DNA: TGCGCCAGCAGCCAAGATGGCGAGCAGTACTTC.

The chain is built from TRBV7-6 and TRBJ2-7; 11 bases line up with TRBD1. The V and J ends lost 5 bases and 1 base, in that order; junction bases with no gene match: 4. The CDR3 extends over 15 amino acids. Germline-derived CDR1 and CDR2 are SGHVS and FNYEAQ. This CDR3 reads CASSQGQGVSYEQYF. CDR3 DNA sequence: TGTGCCAGCAGCCAGGGACAGGGGGTGTCCTACGAGCAGTACTTC.

The rearrangement uses TRBV4-1 and TRBJ1-1; the D gene is possibly TRBD1 (6 bases). The CDR3 runs 16 residues. V was clipped by 4 bases and J by 6 bases, with 21 bases between them. Germline lookup yields CDR1 MGHRA and CDR2 YSYEKL. CDR3 sequence: CASSPLGAGSRAEAFF. In nucleotides, the CDR3 is TGCGCCAGCAGCCCCTTGGGGGCAGGGTCTAGGGCTGAAGCTTTCTTT.